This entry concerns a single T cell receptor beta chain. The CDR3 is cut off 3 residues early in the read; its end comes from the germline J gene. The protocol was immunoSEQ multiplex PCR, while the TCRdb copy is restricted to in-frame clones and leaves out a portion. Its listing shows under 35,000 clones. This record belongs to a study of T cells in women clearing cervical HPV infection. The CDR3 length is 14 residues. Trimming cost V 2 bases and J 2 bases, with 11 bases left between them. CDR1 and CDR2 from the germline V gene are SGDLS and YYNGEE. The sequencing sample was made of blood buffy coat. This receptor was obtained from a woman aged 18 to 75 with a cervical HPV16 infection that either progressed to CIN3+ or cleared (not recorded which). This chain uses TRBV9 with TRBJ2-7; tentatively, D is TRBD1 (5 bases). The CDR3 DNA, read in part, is TGTGCCAGCAGCGTTGAAGGACAACCCTACGAG. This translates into CASSVEGQPYE. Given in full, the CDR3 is CASSVEGQPYEQYF.